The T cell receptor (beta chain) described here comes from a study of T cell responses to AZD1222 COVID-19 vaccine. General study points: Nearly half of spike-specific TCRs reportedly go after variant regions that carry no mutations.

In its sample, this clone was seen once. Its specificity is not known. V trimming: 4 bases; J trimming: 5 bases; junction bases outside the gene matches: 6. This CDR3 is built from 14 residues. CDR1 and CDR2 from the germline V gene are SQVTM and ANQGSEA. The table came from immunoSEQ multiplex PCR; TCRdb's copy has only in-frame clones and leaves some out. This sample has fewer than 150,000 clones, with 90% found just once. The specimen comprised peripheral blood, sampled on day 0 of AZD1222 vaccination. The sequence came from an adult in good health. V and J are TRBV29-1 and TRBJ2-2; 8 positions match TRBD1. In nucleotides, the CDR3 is TGCAGCGTTGCGAGGACAGGGAAGACCGGGGAGCTGTTTTTT. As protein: CSVARTGKTGELFF.